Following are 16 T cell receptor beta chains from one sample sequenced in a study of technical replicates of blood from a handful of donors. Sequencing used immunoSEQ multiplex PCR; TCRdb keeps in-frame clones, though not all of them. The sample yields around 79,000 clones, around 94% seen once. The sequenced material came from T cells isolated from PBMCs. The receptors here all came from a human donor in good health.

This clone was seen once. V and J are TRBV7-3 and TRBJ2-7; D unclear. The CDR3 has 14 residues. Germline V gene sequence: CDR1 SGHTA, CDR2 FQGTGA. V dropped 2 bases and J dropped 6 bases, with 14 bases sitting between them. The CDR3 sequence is CASSLFPLGGEQYF. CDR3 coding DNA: TGTGCCAGCAGCTTATTCCCCCTCGGTGGCGAGCAGTACTTC.

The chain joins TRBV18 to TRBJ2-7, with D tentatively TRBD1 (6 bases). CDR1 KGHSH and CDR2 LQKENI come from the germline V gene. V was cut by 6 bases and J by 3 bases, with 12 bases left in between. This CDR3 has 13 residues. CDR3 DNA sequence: TGTGCCAGCTCCCCTTTGGACAGCTACGAGCAGTACTTC. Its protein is CASSPLDSYEQYF. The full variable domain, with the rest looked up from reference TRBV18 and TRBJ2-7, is NAGVMQNPRHLVRRRGQEARLRCSPMKGHSHVYWYRQLPEEGLKFMVYLQKENIIDESGMPKERFSAEFPKEGPSILRIQQVVRGDSAAYFCASSPLDSYEQYFGPGTRLTVT.

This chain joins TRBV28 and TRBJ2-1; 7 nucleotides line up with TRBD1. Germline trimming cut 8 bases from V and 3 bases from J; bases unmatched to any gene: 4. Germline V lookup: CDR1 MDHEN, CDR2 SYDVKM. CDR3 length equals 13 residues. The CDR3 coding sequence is TGTGCCAGCGGGTGGACAGGCTACAATGAGCAGTTCTTC. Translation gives CASGWTGYNEQFF.

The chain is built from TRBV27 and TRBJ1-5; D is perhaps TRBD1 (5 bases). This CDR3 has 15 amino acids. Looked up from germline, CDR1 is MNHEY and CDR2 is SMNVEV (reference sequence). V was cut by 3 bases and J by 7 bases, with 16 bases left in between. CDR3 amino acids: CASSFTGPHQQPQHF. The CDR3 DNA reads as TGTGCCAGCAGTTTTACAGGTCCGCACCAGCAGCCCCAGCATTTT.

CDR3 nucleotide sequence: TGCGCCAGCAGAGGGGCCAACACTGAAGCTTTCTTT. This sequence encodes CASRGANTEAFF. The chain couples TRBV10-1 to TRBJ1-1; D is perhaps TRBD1 (5 bases). Germline CDR1 reads WNHNN; CDR2 reads SYGVQD (reference sequence). Trimming cost V 6 bases and J 2 bases, with 7 bases left between them. The CDR3 length is 12 residues.

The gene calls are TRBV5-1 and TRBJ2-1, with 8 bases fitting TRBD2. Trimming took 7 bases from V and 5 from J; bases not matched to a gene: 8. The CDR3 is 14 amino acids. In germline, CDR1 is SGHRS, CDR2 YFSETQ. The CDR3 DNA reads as TGCGCCAGCTCCCGGACTAGCAGAGACAATGAGCAGTTCTTC. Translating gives CASSRTSRDNEQFF.

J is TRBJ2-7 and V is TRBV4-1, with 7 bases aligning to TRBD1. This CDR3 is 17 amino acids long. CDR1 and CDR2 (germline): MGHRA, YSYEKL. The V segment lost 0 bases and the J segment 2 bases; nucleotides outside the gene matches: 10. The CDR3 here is CASSQEELGTATYEQYF. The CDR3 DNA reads TGCGCCAGCAGCCAAGAAGAGCTCGGGACAGCGACCTACGAGCAGTACTTC.

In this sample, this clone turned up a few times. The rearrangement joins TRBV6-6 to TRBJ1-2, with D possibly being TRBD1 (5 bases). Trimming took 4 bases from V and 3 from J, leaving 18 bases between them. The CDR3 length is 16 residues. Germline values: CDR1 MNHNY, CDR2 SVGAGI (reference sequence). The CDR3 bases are TGTGCCAGCAGTTTTACGATCGGGGGGGAATACTATGGCTACACCTTC. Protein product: CASSFTIGGEYYGYTF.

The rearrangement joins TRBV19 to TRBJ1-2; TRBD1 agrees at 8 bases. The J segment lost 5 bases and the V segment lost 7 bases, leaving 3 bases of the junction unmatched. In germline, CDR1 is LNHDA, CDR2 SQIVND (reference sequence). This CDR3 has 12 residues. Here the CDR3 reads CASKDRGYGYTF. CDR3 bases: TGTGCCAGTAAAGACAGGGGTTATGGCTACACCTTC.

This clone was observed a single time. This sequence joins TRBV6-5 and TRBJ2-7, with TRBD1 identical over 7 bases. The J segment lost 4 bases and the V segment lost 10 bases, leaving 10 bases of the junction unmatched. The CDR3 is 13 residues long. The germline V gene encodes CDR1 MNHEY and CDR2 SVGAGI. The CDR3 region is CATQGVIKYEQYF. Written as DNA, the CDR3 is TGTGCCACTCAGGGGGTCATTAAGTACGAGCAGTACTTC.

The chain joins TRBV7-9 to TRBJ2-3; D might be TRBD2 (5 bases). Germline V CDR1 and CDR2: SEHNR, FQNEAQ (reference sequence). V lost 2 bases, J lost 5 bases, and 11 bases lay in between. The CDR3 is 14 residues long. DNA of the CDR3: TGTGCCAGCAGCTTAATCGGGGTTCTAGATACGCAGTATTTT. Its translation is CASSLIGVLDTQYF.

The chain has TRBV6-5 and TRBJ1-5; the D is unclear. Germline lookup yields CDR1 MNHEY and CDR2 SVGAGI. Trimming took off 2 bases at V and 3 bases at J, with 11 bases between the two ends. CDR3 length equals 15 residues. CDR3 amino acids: CASSYRSGYNQPQHF. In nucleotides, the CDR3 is TGTGCCAGCAGTTACAGGTCAGGATACAATCAGCCCCAGCATTTT.

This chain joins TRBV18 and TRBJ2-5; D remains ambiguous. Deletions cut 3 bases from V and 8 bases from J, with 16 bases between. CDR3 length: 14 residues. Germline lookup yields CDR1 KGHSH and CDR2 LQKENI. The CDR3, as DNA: TGTGCCAGCTCACCCCTTGGCACGGAGAGAACCCAGTACTTC. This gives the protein CASSPLGTERTQYF.

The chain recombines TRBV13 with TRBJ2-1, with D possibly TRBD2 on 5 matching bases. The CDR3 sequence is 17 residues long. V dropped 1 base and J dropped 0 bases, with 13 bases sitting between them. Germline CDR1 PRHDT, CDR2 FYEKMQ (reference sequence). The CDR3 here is CASSLASGKISYNEQFF. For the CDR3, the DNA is TGTGCCAGCAGCTTAGCCTCCGGGAAGATCTCCTACAATGAGCAGTTCTTC. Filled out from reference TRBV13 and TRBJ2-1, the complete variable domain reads AAGVIQSPRHLIKEKRETATLKCYPIPRHDTVYWYQQGPGQDPQFLISFYEKMQSDKGSIPDRFSAQQFSDYHSELNMSSLELGDSALYFCASSLASGKISYNEQFFGPGTRLTVL.

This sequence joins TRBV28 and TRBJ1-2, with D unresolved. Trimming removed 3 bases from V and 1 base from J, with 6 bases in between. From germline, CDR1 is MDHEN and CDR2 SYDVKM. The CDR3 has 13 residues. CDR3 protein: CASSFPGNYGYTF. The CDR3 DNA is TGTGCCAGCAGTTTTCCGGGTAACTATGGCTACACCTTC.

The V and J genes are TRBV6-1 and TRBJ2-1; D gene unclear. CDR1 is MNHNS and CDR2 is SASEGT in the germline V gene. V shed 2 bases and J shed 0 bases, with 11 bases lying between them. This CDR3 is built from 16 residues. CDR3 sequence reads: CASSETVLISYNEQFF. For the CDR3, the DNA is TGTGCCAGCAGTGAAACAGTACTTATCTCCTACAATGAGCAGTTCTTC.